The clone carrying this T cell receptor beta chain was seen only a few times. The source of the sample is a study of patients and donors after allogeneic stem cell transplantation. TCRdb independently ran MiXCR on the RT-PCR reads; one entry per CDR3 protein. The sample consists of 800,000 to 1,000,000 distinct CDR3 sequences, about a sixth of them appearing once. The CDR3 is made up of 15 amino acids. The germline CDR1 and CDR2 sequences are SGHRS and YFSETQ. Trimming left V 0 bases short and J 2 bases short, with 9 bases between. The chain couples TRBV5-1 to TRBJ1-5; D is unresolved. The material sequenced was blood, either unsorted or a sorted T cell fraction (not recorded which). The source is a human donor who was either an allogeneic HSCT recipient or a stem cell or donor lymphocyte infusion donor (not recorded which). It is not recorded whose cells these are; they may come from a transplant donor. CDR3 region: CASSLDSGGNQPQHF. The CDR3 DNA sequence: TGCGCCAGCAGCTTGGACAGTGGGGGCAATCAGCCCCAGCATTTT.